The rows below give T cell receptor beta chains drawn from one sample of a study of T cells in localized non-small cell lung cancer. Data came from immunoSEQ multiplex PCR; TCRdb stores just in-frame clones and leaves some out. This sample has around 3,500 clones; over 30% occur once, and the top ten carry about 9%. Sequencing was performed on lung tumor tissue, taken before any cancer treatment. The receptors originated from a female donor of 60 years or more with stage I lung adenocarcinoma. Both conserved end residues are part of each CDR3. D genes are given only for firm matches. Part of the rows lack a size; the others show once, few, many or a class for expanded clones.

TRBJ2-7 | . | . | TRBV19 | CASSIPGSYEQYF | TGTGCCAGTAGTATACCTGGCTCCTACGAGCAGTACTTC
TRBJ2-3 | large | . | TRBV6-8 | CASKSRRSTDTQYF | TGTGCCAGCAAATCCCGACGTAGCACAGATACGCAGTATTTT
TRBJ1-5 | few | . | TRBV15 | CATSRDRVGNQPQHF | TGTGCCACCAGCAGAGACAGGGTTGGCAATCAGCCCCAGCATTTT
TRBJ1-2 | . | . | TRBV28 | CASLTPGTLNYGYTF | TGTGCCAGTCTGACGCCAGGGACACTTAACTATGGCTACACCTTC
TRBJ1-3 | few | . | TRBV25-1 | CASSDSYSGNTIYF | TGTGCCAGCAGTGATTCTTACTCTGGAAACACCATATATTTT
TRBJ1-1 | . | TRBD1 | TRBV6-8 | CASSPTGGLTEAFF | TGTGCCAGCAGCCCGACAGGGGGGTTAACTGAAGCTTTCTTT
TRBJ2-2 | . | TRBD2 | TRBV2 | CASSGLAGGPGELFF | TGTGCCAGCAGTGGACTAGCGGGGGGGCCCGGGGAGCTGTTTTTT
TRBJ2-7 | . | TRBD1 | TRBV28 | CASGRQGIHEQYF | TGTGCCAGCGGTAGACAGGGTATCCACGAGCAGTACTTC
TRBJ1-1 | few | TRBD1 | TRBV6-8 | CASSRGQGRVGTEAFF | TGTGCCAGCAGTCGTGGACAGGGGAGGGTAGGCACTGAAGCTTTCTTT
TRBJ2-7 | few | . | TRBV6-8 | CASRNRQESSYEQYF | TGTGCCAGCAGAAATCGACAGGAAAGCTCCTACGAGCAGTACTTC
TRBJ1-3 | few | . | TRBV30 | CAWSGWDSGNTIYF | TGTGCCTGGAGTGGGTGGGACTCTGGAAACACCATATATTTT
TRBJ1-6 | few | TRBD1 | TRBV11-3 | CASSLQGDNSPLHF | TGTGCCAGCAGCTTACAGGGGGATAATTCACCCCTCCACTTT
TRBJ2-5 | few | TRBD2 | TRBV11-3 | CASSSTSGTIETQYF | TGTGCCAGCAGCTCGACTAGCGGGACGATAGAGACCCAGTACTTC
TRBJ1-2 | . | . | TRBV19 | CASIPAGQQAYGYTF | TGTGCCAGTATCCCGGCCGGGCAGCAAGCCTATGGCTACACCTTC
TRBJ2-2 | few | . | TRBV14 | CASSRRTDLNTGELFF | TGTGCCAGCAGCCGACGGACAGACTTGAACACCGGGGAGCTGTTTTTT
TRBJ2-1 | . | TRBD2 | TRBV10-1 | CASSESSRGGIEQFF | TGCGCCAGCAGTGAATCTTCGCGGGGGGGGATCGAGCAGTTCTTC
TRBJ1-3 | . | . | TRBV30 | CAWSGQTSGNTIYF | TGTGCCTGGAGTGGACAGACCTCTGGAAACACCATATATTTT
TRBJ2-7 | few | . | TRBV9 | CASRRVGGTYEQYF | TGTGCCAGCAGACGGGTAGGCGGGACCTACGAGCAGTACTTC
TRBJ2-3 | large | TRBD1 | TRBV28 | CASGKGAPDTQYF | TGTGCCAGCGGGAAGGGGGCCCCAGATACGCAGTATTTT
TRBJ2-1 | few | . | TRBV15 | CATSRERGRGNEQFF | TGTGCCACCAGCAGAGAACGCGGGCGAGGGAATGAGCAGTTCTTC
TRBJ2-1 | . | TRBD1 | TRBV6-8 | CASSQPGQGRSSYNEQFF | TGTGCCAGCAGTCAGCCGGGACAGGGGAGGAGCTCCTACAATGAGCAGTTCTTC
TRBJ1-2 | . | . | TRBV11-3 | CASSGAGGNYGYTF | TGTGCCAGCAGTGGAGCCGGAGGCAACTATGGCTACACCTTC
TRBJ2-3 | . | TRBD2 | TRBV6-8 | CASSDSTSGGADTQYF | TGTGCCAGCAGTGACTCGACTAGCGGGGGGGCAGATACGCAGTATTTT
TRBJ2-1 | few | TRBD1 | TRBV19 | CASREGQDLYNEQFF | TGTGCCAGTAGGGAGGGACAGGACCTCTACAATGAGCAGTTCTTC
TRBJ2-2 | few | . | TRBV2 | CASSVGLGLVVASTGELFF | TGTGCCAGCAGCGTAGGTCTCGGTCTTGTGGTAGCATCCACCGGGGAGCTGTTTTTT
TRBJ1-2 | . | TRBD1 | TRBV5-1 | CASSLALEGADGYTF | TGCGCCAGCAGCTTGGCCTTAGAGGGGGCGGACGGCTACACCTTC
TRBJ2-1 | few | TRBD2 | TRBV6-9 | CASSPGTSGFNEQFF | TGTGCCAGCAGTCCTGGGACTAGCGGCTTCAATGAGCAGTTCTTC
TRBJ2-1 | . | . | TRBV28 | CASSLVGPNEQFF | TGTGCCAGCAGTTTGGTGGGGCCCAATGAGCAGTTCTTC
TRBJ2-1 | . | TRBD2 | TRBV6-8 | CASRSRGGVNEQFF | TGTGCCAGCAGATCCCGCGGGGGGGTAAATGAGCAGTTCTTC
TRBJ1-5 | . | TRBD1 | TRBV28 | CASSLVGTGGKPQHF | TGTGCCAGCAGTTTAGTAGGGACAGGGGGCAAGCCCCAGCATTTT
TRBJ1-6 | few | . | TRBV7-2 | CASSDFYNSPLHF | TGTGCCAGCAGTGATTTCTATAATTCACCCCTCCACTTT
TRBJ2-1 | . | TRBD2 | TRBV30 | CGLDHGGNNNEQFF | TGTGGCCTGGACCACGGGGGGAATAACAATGAGCAGTTCTTC
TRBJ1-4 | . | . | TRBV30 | CAWSLPPWAGMATNEKLFF | TGTGCCTGGAGTTTACCCCCCTGGGCGGGAATGGCAACTAATGAAAAACTGTTTTTT
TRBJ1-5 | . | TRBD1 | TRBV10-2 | CASSRGQDQPQHF | TGCGCCAGCAGCAGGGGGCAGGATCAGCCCCAGCATTTT
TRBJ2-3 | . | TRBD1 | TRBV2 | CASTTGTGGSDTQYF | TGTGCCAGCACCACCGGGACAGGGGGCTCAGATACGCAGTATTTT
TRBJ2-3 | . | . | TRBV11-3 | CASSLGTSTDTQYF | TGTGCCAGCAGCCTTGGGACTAGCACAGATACGCAGTATTTT
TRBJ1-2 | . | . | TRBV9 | CASFRDPAYGYTF | TGTGCCAGCTTCAGGGACCCCGCCTATGGCTACACCTTC
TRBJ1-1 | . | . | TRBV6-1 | CASSEAGGAGFITEAFF | TGTGCCAGCAGTGAAGCGGGGGGCGCCGGGTTTATCACTGAAGCTTTCTTT
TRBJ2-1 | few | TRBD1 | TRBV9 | CASSVVVGQINNEQFF | TGTGCCAGCAGCGTAGTGGTGGGACAGATAAACAATGAGCAGTTCTTC
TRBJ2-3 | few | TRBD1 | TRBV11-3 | CASSPRQGSGDTQYF | TGTGCCAGCAGCCCAAGACAGGGGAGCGGGGATACGCAGTATTTT
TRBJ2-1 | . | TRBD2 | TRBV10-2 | CASTTSGAVDEQFF | TGCGCCAGCACGACTAGCGGGGCTGTCGATGAGCAGTTCTTC
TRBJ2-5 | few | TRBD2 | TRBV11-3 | CASSPPAGGFGTQYF | TGTGCCAGCAGCCCCCCTGCGGGGGGGTTTGGGACCCAGTACTTC
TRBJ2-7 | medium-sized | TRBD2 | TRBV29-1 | CSVSYRGGGEQYF | TGCAGCGTTAGCTACCGGGGGGGCGGCGAGCAGTACTTC
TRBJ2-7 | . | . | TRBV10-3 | CAISERGQEYEQYF | TGTGCCATCAGTGAGCGGGGGCAGGAGTACGAGCAGTACTTC